This record looks at one TCR beta chain sequence and its context. The antigen remains undetermined. The assay was immunoSEQ multiplex PCR, and TCRdb's table has in-frame clones only and misses some. The sample has tens of thousands of clones; over 85% are singletons. This sample is part of a study of OX40 agonist ivuxolimab in advanced cancers. Study information: Administration of intravenous ivuxolimab to patients occurred every 2 weeks at 0.01 to 10 mg/kg. Study outcomes and limitations: Circulating CD4+ and CD8+ T cells showed clonal expansion by week 6 at 0.1 to 3.0 mg/kg. The specificity for antigen of the expanded peripheral T cells was not determined.

J lost 1 base, V lost 4 bases, and 6 bases had no gene match. From germline, CDR1 is SGHRS and CDR2 YFSETQ. The CDR3 totals 15 residues. Enrollment shut out patients with autoimmune disease history or systemic immunosuppression. The chain couples TRBV5-1 to TRBJ2-5; TRBD2 matches at 8 bases. This receptor was identified in an adult with an advanced solid tumor such as melanoma, head and neck, liver or kidney cancer. The sample was CD4+ or CD8+ T cells sorted from blood, taken in a trial of the OX40 agonist ivuxolimab. CDR3 DNA sequence: TGCGCCAGCAGCCCTATTAGCGGGGCCCAAGAGACCCAGTACTTC. It yields the protein CASSPISGAQETQYF.